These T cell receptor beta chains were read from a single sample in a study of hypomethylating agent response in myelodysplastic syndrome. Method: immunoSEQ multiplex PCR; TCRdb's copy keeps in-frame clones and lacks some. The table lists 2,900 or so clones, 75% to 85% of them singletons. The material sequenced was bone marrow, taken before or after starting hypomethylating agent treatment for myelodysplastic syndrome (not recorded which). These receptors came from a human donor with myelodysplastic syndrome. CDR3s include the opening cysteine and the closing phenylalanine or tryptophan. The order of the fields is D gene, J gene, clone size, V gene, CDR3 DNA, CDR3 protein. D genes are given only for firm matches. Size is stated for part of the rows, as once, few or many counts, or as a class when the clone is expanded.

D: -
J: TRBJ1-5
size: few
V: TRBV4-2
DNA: TGTGCCAGCAGCCATGCATCGGGACAGCCCCAGCATTTT
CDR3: CASSHASGQPQHF

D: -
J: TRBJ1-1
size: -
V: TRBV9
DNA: TGTGCCAGCAGCACGGGACGGGACGCCGCTTTCTTT
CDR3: CASSTGRDAAFF

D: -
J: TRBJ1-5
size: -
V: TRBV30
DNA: TGTGCCTGGAGTGTGGGGCGATCCCCAATGCTTAGCAATCAGCCCCAGCATTTT
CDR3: CAWSVGRSPMLSNQPQHF

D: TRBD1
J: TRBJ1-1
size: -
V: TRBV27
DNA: TGTGCCAGCGCCAGGGGGGCAGGGCGTGAAGCTTTCTTT
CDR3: CASARGAGREAFF

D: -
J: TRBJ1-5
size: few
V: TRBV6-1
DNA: TGTGCCAGCAGAATAGGGACCGATCAGCCCCAGCATTTT
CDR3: CASRIGTDQPQHF

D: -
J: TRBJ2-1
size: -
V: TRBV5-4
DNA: TGTGCCAGCAGCTTGGCCGGAGGGGGCTACAATGAGCAGTTCTTC
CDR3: CASSLAGGGYNEQFF

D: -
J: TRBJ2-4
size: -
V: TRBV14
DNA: TGTGCCAGCAGCCAAGTTTCGGGGAAAGCCAAAAACATTCAGTACTTC
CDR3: CASSQVSGKAKNIQYF

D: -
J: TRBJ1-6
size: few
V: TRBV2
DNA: TGTGCCAGCAGTAATTTGGGGGCTATGAATAATTCACCCCTCCACTTT
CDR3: CASSNLGAMNNSPLHF

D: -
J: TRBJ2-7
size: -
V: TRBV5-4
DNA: TGTGCCAGCAGCTACAGGGTTGGCGAGCAGTACTTC
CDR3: CASSYRVGEQYF

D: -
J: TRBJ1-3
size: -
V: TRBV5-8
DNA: TGTGCCAGCAGCCCCCTCGGAAACACCATATATTTT
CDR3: CASSPLGNTIYF

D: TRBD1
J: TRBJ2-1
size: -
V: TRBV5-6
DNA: TGTGCCAGCAGCACTCCGGGACAGGGGGCAAATGAGCAGTTCTTC
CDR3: CASSTPGQGANEQFF

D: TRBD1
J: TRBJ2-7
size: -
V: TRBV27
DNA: TGTGCCAGCAGTTTCAACGGACAGGGGAACTACGAGCAGTACTTC
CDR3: CASSFNGQGNYEQYF

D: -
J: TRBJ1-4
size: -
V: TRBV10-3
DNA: TGTGCCATCAGTGAGTCGAGGCGGGCGCCTACTAATGAAAAACTGTTTTTT
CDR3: CAISESRRAPTNEKLFF

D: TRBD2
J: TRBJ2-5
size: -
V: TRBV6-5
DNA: TGTGCCAGCAGTTACATCTATCGGGGGGTACAAGAGACCCAGTACTTC
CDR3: CASSYIYRGVQETQYF

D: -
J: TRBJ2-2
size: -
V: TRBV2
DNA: TGTGCCAGCAGTGAACCGACCGGGGAGCTGTTTTTT
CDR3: CASSEPTGELFF

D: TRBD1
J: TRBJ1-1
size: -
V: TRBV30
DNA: TGTGCCTGGAGTTCCGGACAGGGAAACACTGAAGCTTTCTTT
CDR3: CAWSSGQGNTEAFF

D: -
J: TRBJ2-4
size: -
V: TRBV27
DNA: TGTGCCAGCAGTTTAAGGGCCTCTGGCAAAAACATTCAGTACTTC
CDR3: CASSLRASGKNIQYF

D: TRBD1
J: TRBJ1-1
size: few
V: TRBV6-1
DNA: TGTGCCAGCAGAGAACAGGGGAAAACTGAAGCTTTCTTT
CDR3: CASREQGKTEAFF

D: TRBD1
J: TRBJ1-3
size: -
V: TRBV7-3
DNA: TGTGCCAGCAGCCCTATGACAGGGGGCTTGGACACCATATATTTT
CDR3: CASSPMTGGLDTIYF

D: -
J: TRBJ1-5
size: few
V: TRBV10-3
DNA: TGTGCCATCAGTGAAGTCAGGGACGACAATCAGCCCCAGCATTTT
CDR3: CAISEVRDDNQPQHF

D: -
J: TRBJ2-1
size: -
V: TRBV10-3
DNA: TGTGCCATAATGAGGGGGGGGCCTAGGAATGAGCAGTTCTTC
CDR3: CAIMRGGPRNEQFF

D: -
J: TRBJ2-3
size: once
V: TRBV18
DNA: TGTGCCAGCTCATCCCAACGGGACTTTCCAGATACGCAGTATTTT
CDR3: CASSSQRDFPDTQYF

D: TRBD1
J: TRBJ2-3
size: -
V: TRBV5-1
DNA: TGCGCCAGCAGCCCAAGCCCACAGGGGGCTAGCACAGATACGCAGTATTTT
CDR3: CASSPSPQGASTDTQYF

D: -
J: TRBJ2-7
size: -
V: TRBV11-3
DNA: TGTGCCAGCAGGGGCCTCTACGAGCAGTACTTC
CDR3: CASRGLYEQYF

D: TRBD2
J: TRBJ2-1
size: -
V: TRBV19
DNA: TGTGCCAGTACGCGGGGGGGGCCCGAGAATGAGCAGTTCTTC
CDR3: CASTRGGPENEQFF

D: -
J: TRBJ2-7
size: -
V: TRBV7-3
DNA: TGTGCCAGCAGCTTGCAGACAGCCTCCTACGAGCAGTACTTC
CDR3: CASSLQTASYEQYF

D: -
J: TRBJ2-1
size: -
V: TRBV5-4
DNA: TGTGCCAGCAGCTCGCCGGTCAATGAGCAGTTCTTC
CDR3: CASSSPVNEQFF

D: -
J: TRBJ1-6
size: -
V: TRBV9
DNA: TGTGCCAGCAGCGTAGCACATAGGAATTCACCCCTCCACTTT
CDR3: CASSVAHRNSPLHF

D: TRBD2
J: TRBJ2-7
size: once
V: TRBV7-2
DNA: TGTGCCAGCAGCTTAGAGGCGGGAGCCCCCTACGAGCAGTACTTC
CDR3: CASSLEAGAPYEQYF

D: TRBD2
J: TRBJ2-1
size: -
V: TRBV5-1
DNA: TGCGCCAGCAGCTTGACTAGCGCTTACAATGAGCAGTTCTTC
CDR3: CASSLTSAYNEQFF

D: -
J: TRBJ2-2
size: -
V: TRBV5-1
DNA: TGCGCCAGCAGCTTGGGACCTGCGAACACCGGGGAGCTGTTTTTT
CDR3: CASSLGPANTGELFF

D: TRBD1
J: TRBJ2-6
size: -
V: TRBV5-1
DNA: TGCGCCAGCAGCTTGGGGACAGGGGGCGCTGGGGCCAACGTCCTGACTTTC
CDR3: CASSLGTGGAGANVLTF

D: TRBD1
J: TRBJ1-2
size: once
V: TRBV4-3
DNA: TGCGCCAGCAGCCAAGATTCACAGGGGATATCTAACTATGGCTACACCTTC
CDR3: CASSQDSQGISNYGYTF

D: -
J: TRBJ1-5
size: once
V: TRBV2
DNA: TGTGCCAGCAGTGAATTCCAGGGAAAGCCCCAGCATTTT
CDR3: CASSEFQGKPQHF

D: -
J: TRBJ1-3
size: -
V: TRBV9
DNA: TGTGCCAGCAGCGTTAGTGGACGGGAGGCCGGGGGAAACACCATATATTTT
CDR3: CASSVSGREAGGNTIYF

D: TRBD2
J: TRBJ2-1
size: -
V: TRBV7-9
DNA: TGTGCCAGCAGCTTAGCGGGGACTACAACCTTCGATGAGCAGTTCTTC
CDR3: CASSLAGTTTFDEQFF

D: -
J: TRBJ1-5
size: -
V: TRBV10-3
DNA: TGTGCCATCAAAAGTGATAGGCAGAGCAGCAATCAGCCCCAGCATTTT
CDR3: CAIKSDRQSSNQPQHF

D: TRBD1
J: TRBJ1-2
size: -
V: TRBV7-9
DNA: TGTGCCAGCAGCTTAGGACAGGGGATTAACTATGGCTACACCTTC
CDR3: CASSLGQGINYGYTF

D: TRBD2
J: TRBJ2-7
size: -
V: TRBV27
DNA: TGTGCCAGCAGTTTATTGGGGCTAGCGGGGGCGAGCGAGCAGTACTTC
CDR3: CASSLLGLAGASEQYF

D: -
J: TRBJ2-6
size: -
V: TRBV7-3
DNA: TGTGCCAGCAGCAATGTGTCACGCTTACAAAGTCGGGCCAACGTCCTGACTTTC
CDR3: CASSNVSRLQSRANVLTF

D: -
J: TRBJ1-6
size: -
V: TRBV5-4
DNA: TGTGCCAGCAGCCCGGACGGAGGAAATAATTCACCCCTCCACTTT
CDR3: CASSPDGGNNSPLHF

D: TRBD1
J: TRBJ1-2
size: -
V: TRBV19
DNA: TGTGCCAGTTTAACAGGGGGCACGGGCTACACCTTC
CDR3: CASLTGGTGYTF

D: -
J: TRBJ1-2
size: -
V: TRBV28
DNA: TGTGCCAGCAAACCCGGGACCCACTATGGCTACACCTTC
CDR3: CASKPGTHYGYTF

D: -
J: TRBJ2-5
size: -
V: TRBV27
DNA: TGTGCCAGCAGTCCTCCGGGCCTTTTCGGGGAGACCCAGTACTTC
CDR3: CASSPPGLFGETQYF

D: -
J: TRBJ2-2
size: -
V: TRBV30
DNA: TGTGCCTGGAGTACGGCGGGGAGAAGTCTCGGGGAGCTGTTTTTT
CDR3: CAWSTAGRSLGELFF

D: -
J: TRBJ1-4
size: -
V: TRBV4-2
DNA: TGTGCCAGCAGCCAAGACCCAGCGACCTTTTATGAAAAACTGTTTTTT
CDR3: CASSQDPATFYEKLFF

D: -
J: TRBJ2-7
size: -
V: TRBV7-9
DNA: TGTGCCAGCAGCCCGCTGGAATCCTACGAGCAGTACTTC
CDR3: CASSPLESYEQYF

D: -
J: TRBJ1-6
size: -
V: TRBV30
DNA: TGTGCCTGGACTTGGACGGCAGGCTCCTATAATTCACCCCTCCACTTT
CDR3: CAWTWTAGSYNSPLHF

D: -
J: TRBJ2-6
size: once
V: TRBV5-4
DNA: TGTGCCAGCAGCCCTTGGAGCTCTGGGGCCAACGTCCTGACTTTC
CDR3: CASSPWSSGANVLTF

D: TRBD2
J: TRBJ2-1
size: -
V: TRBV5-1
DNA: TGCGCCAGCAGCGGCGGACTAGCGGGGGGCAATGAGCAGTTCTTC
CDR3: CASSGGLAGGNEQFF

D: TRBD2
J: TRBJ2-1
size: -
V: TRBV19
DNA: TGTGCCAGTAGTAACACGGGACTAGCGGGGCTAGACAATGAGCAGTTCTTC
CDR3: CASSNTGLAGLDNEQFF

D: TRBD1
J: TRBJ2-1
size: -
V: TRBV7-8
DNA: TGTGCCAGCAGCCCCGGGACAGGGGTCCCCTACAATGAGCAGTTCTTC
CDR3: CASSPGTGVPYNEQFF

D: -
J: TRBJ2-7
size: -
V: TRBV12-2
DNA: TGTGCAAGTCGCTTCCTGGGCTTCAGGGATGAAAAACGTGATTACGAGCAGTACTTC
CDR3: CASRFLGFRDEKRDYEQYF

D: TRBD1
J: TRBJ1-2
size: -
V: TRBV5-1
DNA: TGCGCCAGCAGACGAACAGGGGGCTATCGCTACACCTTC
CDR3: CASRRTGGYRYTF

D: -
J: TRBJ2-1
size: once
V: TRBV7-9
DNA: TGTGCCAGCAGCTTTTCGAATGAGCAGTTCTTC
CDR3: CASSFSNEQFF